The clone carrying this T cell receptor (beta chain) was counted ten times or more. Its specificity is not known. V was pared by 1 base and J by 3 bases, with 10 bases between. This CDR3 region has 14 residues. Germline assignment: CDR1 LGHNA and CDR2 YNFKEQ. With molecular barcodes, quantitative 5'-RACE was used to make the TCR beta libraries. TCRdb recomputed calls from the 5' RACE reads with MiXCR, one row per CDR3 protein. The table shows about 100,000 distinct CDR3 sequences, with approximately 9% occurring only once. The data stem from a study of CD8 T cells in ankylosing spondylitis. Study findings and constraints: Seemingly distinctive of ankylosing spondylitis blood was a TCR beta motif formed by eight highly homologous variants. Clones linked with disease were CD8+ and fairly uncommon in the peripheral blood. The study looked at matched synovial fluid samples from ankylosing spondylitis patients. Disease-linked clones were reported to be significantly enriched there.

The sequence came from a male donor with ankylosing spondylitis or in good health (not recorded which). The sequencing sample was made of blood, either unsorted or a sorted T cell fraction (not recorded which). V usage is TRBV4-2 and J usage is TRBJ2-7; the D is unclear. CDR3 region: CASSQATQGYEQYF. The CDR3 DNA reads TGTGCCAGCAGCCAAGCCACACAAGGCTACGAGCAGTACTTC.